Listed here are 27 T cell receptor beta chains from one sample, sequenced in a study of metastatic and nonmetastatic thyroid tumors. TCRdb reprocessed the PCR reads via MiXCR. The table records almost 15,000 clones, less than 30% of them present only once. Ahead of thyroid surgery, no patient had received treatment of any kind. Sequencing input: tumor tissue. The receptors stem from a male donor with papillary thyroid cancer or a benign thyroid nodule (not recorded which). Some clones in this sample may be carry-over from other donors' samples.

There are many counts of this clone. The chain couples TRBV10-3 to TRBJ2-3; TRBD2 is a possible D gene (6 bases). This CDR3 is 10 amino acids long. Trimming took 8 bases from V and 6 from J, leaving 6 bases between them. The V gene's germline CDR1 is ENHRY and CDR2 SYGVKD. The CDR3 nucleotides read TGTGCCATCGGGGGGGATACGCAGTATTTT. It translates to CAIGGDTQYF.

This clone was seen ten or more times. The J gene is TRBJ1-5, the V gene TRBV28, with 8 positions matching TRBD1. V shed 5 bases, J shed 5 bases, and the junction held 8 bases outside the gene matches. This CDR3 spans 15 amino acids. The germline CDR1 and CDR2 sequences are MDHEN and SYDVKM. CDR3 sequence reads: CASSPTGEGDQPQHF. The CDR3 DNA reads as TGTGCCAGCAGTCCGACAGGGGAGGGTGATCAGCCCCAGCATTTT.

V usage is TRBV10-1 and J usage is TRBJ1-3, with a tentative D call TRBD1 (6 bases). Germline V gene lookup returns CDR1 WNHNN and CDR2 SYGVQD (reference sequence). The CDR3 has 13 residues. The V end lost 5 bases, the J end lost 3 bases, and 8 bases lay between the germline ends. CDR3 coding DNA: TGCGCCAGCAGTACAGGGTTTGGAAACACCATATATTTT. As protein: CASSTGFGNTIYF.

This clone was observed a handful of times. A read error may produce the germline difference seen at one junction end. The V gene is TRBV7-2, the J gene TRBJ2-6; the match to TRBD2 covers 7 bases. Germline loops: CDR1 SGHTA, CDR2 FQGNSA. This CDR3 region has 18 residues. The CDR3 sequence: CASSLAWTSSTVANVLTF. The CDR3 DNA is TGTGCCAGCAGCCTAGCCTGGACTAGTTCGACTGTGGCCAACGTCCTGACTTTC.

The chain has TRBV5-1 and TRBJ2-3; D ambiguous. The CDR3 consists of 15 residues. CDR1 and CDR2 from the germline V gene are SGHRS and YFSETQ. The V end was cut by 0 bases, the J end by 6 bases, with 14 bases between. For the CDR3, the DNA is TGCGCCAGCAGCTTGGCTACTGCGGATTTGGATACGCAGTATTTT. Translation gives CASSLATADLDTQYF.

This clone was observed at least ten times. The chain couples TRBV27 to TRBJ2-2; D perhaps matches TRBD2 (5 bases). CDR1 is MNHEY and CDR2 is SMNVEV in the germline V gene (reference sequence). The CDR3 totals 15 residues. Trimming stripped 6 bases from V and 7 bases from J, with 18 bases between. The CDR3 protein is CASRLTRIGVGELFF. DNA for the CDR3: TGTGCCAGCAGATTAACTAGAATCGGTGTCGGGGAGCTGTTTTTT.

This chain uses TRBV19 with TRBJ1-2; D gene uncertain. The CDR3 contains 13 residues. Trimming removed 10 bases at V and 3 bases at J, with 15 bases between. Germline V gene sequence: CDR1 LNHDA, CDR2 SQIVND (reference sequence). The CDR3 DNA reads as TGTGCCACTGGACCGGGGTTTGACTATGGCTACACCTTC. Its translation is CATGPGFDYGYTF.

This clone was seen a handful of times. An end of the junction differs from the germline gene, which may be a read error. The chain is built from TRBV2 and TRBJ1-5; D gene unclear. CDR1 and CDR2 (germline): SNHLY, FYNNEI. This CDR3 spans 12 amino acids. This CDR3 reads CASRVASQPHHF. The CDR3 coding sequence is TGTGCCAGCAGAGTGGCTAGTCAGCCCCATCATTTT. The full variable domain, its missing parts supplied by reference TRBV2 and TRBJ1-5, is EPEVTQTPSHQVTQMGQEVILRCVPISNHLYFYWYRQILGQKVEFLVSFYNNEISEKSEIFDDQFSVERPDGSNFTLKIRSTKLEDSAMYFCASRVASQPHHFGDGTRLSIL.

With respect to this clone: Here the CDR3 omits its conserved ending phenylalanine or tryptophan, so a read error is the likely source. The genes are TRBV6-1 and TRBJ2-1; 10 bases match TRBD1. Per germline, CDR1 MNHNS and CDR2 SASEGT. The CDR3 loop spans 15 amino acids. CDR3 protein: CACSWTGGDYNEQFV. CDR3 sequence (DNA): TGTGCCTGCAGCTGGACAGGGGGGGATTACAATGAGCAGTTCGTC.

The chain is built from TRBV3-1 and TRBJ2-3; D is unresolved. Germline CDR1 is LGHDT and CDR2 is YNNKEL (reference sequence). The CDR3 is 14 residues long. V was shortened by 1 base and J by 4 bases, with 9 bases between the two germline ends. The CDR3 coding sequence is TGTGCCAGCAGCCAAGCCCATGGGGCAGATACGCAGTATTTT. Protein: CASSQAHGADTQYF.

This clone was detected ten times or more. The chain employs TRBV30 and TRBJ2-1; 8 nucleotides agree with TRBD2. CDR3 length: 14 amino acids. Trimming took 3 bases from V and 7 from J; bases not matched to a gene: 8. Per the germline V gene, CDR1 is GTSNPN and CDR2 is SVGIG (reference sequence). CDR3 amino acids: CAWSSGTRFNEQFF. In DNA, the CDR3 is TGTGCCTGGAGCTCCGGGACTAGGTTTAATGAGCAGTTCTTC.

This clone was seen repeatedly, ten times or more. The chain employs TRBV6-4 and TRBJ2-3; D is unresolved. This CDR3 comprises 14 residues. CDR1 MRHNA and CDR2 SNTAGT come from the germline V gene. V was shortened by 2 bases and J by 0 bases, with 6 bases between the two germline ends. The DNA of the CDR3 is TGTGCCAGCAGTGACGAGGCTAGCACAGATACGCAGTATTTT. It codes for CASSDEASTDTQYF.

About this clone itself: This may stem from a read error, because a much larger clone lies one nucleotide away. The chain uses TRBV27 and TRBJ1-4, with TRBD1 identical over 8 bases. This CDR3 contains 14 residues. Germline CDR1 reads MNHEY; CDR2 reads SMNVEV (reference sequence). After removal of 5 bases from V and 7 bases from J, the junction contained 6 bases not matched to a gene. CDR3 region: CASSAGGMGEKLFF. Written as DNA, the CDR3 is TGTGCCAGCAGTGCAGGGGGCATGGGTGAAAAACTGTTTTTT.

This clone was picked up many times. The chain carries TRBV4-2 and TRBJ2-7, with D maybe TRBD2 (5 bases). This CDR3 contains 15 residues. Germline CDR1 reads LGHNA; CDR2 reads YNFKEQ. V dropped 1 base and J dropped 0 bases, with 10 bases sitting between them. Here the CDR3 DNA reads TGTGCCAGCAGCCAAGGAGCGGTTAGCTCCTACGAGCAGTACTTC. This gives the protein CASSQGAVSSYEQYF.

V is TRBV10-1 and J is TRBJ2-7, with D unresolved. Germline assignment: CDR1 WNHNN and CDR2 SYGVQD (reference sequence). CDR3 size: 12 residues. Trimming left V 4 bases short and J 6 bases short, with 10 bases between. Written as DNA, the CDR3 is TGCGCCAGCAGTGGGCAGTGGGTCGAGCAGTACTTC. Translated: CASSGQWVEQYF.

At least ten counts were recorded for this clone. This chain connects TRBV29-1 to TRBJ2-1; the D gene is possibly TRBD1 (5 bases). The V and J ends lost 4 bases and 0 bases respectively, with 7 bases between them. The CDR3 is 13 amino acids. CDR1 and CDR2 from the germline V gene are SQVTM and ANQGSEA. The CDR3 reads CSVGQGSYNEQFF. For the CDR3, the DNA is TGCAGCGTTGGGCAGGGCTCCTACAATGAGCAGTTCTTC.

This clone was observed once. V and J are TRBV5-6 and TRBJ1-1; 8 nucleotides match TRBD1. The trim removed 4 bases at V and 2 bases at J, leaving 4 bases unmatched. From germline, CDR1 is SGHDT and CDR2 YYEEEE. CDR3 length: 14 amino acids. The chain's CDR3 is CASSRTGTNTEAFF. The CDR3 DNA follows: TGTGCCAGCAGCCGGACAGGGACCAACACTGAAGCTTTCTTT.

This clone was seen only a few times. The chain recombines TRBV19 with TRBJ2-6; D call uncertain. This CDR3 contains 15 residues. V was pared by 0 bases and J by 4 bases, with 7 bases between. Looked up from germline, CDR1 is LNHDA and CDR2 is SQIVND (reference sequence). The DNA for the CDR3 is TGTGCCAGTAGTATAGATGAATCAGGGGCCAACGTCCTGACTTTC. Amino acids: CASSIDESGANVLTF.

Turning to this clone: A read error is likely, as this CDR3 ends without the conserved phenylalanine or tryptophan. It is unclear where the CDR3 begins or ends on the DNA, so no DNA is shown, and the CDR3 is as TCRdb lists it. The chain couples TRBV6-4 to TRBJ2-3; TRBD1 reflects the table's D call only, with no check against the DNA. Counting both end residues, the CDR3 totals 12 amino acids. Germline V gene data show CDR1 as MRHNA and CDR2 as SNTAGT. This CDR3 reads CASSGQQGPQYI.

This clone was seen repeatedly, ten times or more. For the CDR3, the DNA is TGTGCCAGCCACAGACCCGCCCGGGCGCAGTATTTT. Amino acids: CASHRPARAQYF. This chain links TRBV6-4 with TRBJ2-3; D is undetermined. Looked up from germline, CDR1 is MRHNA and CDR2 is SNTAGT. V lost 8 bases and J lost 10, with 16 bases in between. CDR3 size: 12 residues.

This clone was seen at least ten times. This chain joins TRBV11-3 and TRBJ2-3, with D maybe TRBD2 (6 bases). Trimming cost V 2 bases and J 4 bases, with 19 bases left between them. CDR1 is SGHNT and CDR2 is YENEEA in the germline V gene. This CDR3 has 17 residues. Here the CDR3 DNA reads TGTGCCAGCAGCTTACGGGAATGGCGGGAAGAGTCAGATACGCAGTATTTT. Its protein is CASSLREWREESDTQYF.

This clone has a count of ten or more. Other DNA sequences in this specimen translate into the identical CDR3. The chain uses TRBV9 and TRBJ2-7, with D possibly called TRBD1 or TRBD2 (5 bases each). Per germline, CDR1 SGDLS and CDR2 YYNGEE. V was clipped by 2 bases and J by 4 bases, with 10 bases between them. This CDR3 is 13 amino acids long. CDR3 in amino acids: CASSVRDGYEQYF. The CDR3 DNA is TGTGCCAGCAGCGTCCGGGACGGGTACGAGCAGTACTTC.

This clone has at least ten counts. V and J are TRBV6-2 or TRBV6-3 and TRBJ2-3; TRBD2 is a possible D gene (6 bases). V gave up 4 bases and J gave up 2 bases, with 10 bases separating them. CDR1 and CDR2 (germline): MNHEY, SVGEGT. The CDR3 runs to 14 residues. For the CDR3, the DNA is TGTGCCAGCAGTTTCGGAGGGCCCACAGATACGCAGTATTTT. Amino acid sequence: CASSFGGPTDTQYF.

The V gene is TRBV27, the J gene TRBJ1-5; tentatively, D is TRBD1 (6 bases). The CDR3 consists of 15 residues. Germline CDR1 MNHEY, CDR2 SMNVEV (reference sequence). Trimming pared 4 bases from V and 2 bases from J, leaving 12 bases between. This chain's CDR3 is CASSSGVIGNQPQHF. The CDR3 DNA reads as TGTGCCAGCAGTTCAGGGGTAATCGGCAATCAGCCCCAGCATTTT.

The chain recombines TRBV20-1 with TRBJ2-2; 7 positions agree with TRBD2. Germline trimming cut 0 bases from V and 1 base from J; bases unmatched to any gene: 11. Germline V gene data show CDR1 as DFQATT and CDR2 as SNEGSKA (reference sequence). The CDR3 is made up of 18 amino acids. CDR3 loop: CSARDLLSGTMNTGELFF. The CDR3 nucleotides read TGCAGTGCTAGAGACCTCCTTAGTGGGACTATGAACACCGGGGAGCTGTTTTTT.

The chain recombines TRBV10-1 with TRBJ2-2; 7 bases are a match to TRBD2. This CDR3 has 13 residues. Looked up from germline, CDR1 is WNHNN and CDR2 is SYGVQD (reference sequence). J gave up 13 bases and V 4 bases, and 9 bases lay outside the gene matches. The CDR3 here is CASSGREAGWLFF. CDR3 nucleotides: TGCGCCAGCAGTGGTCGGGAGGCCGGGTGGCTGTTTTTT.

This clone is termed medium-sized. This chain connects TRBV2 to TRBJ2-3, with 9 bases identical to TRBD2. The ends lost 8 bases at V and 4 bases at J; junction bases unmatched: 7. The CDR3 is 14 amino acids. The germline V gene has CDR1 SNHLY and CDR2 FYNNEI. The CDR3 protein is CASAGTSRADTQYF. The CDR3 region has the DNA TGTGCCAGCGCTGGGACTAGCAGGGCAGATACGCAGTATTTT.